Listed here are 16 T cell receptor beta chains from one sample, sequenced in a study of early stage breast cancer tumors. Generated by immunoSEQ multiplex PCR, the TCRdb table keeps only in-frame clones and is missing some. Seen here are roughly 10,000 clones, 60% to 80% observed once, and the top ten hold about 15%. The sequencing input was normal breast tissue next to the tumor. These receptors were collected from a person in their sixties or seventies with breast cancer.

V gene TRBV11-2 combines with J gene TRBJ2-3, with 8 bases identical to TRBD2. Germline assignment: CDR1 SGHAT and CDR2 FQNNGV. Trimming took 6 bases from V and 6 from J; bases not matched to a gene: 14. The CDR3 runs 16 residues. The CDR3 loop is CASRLTGTRGGDTQYF. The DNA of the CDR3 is TGTGCCAGCAGGTTAACCGGGACTAGGGGTGGGGATACGCAGTATTTT.

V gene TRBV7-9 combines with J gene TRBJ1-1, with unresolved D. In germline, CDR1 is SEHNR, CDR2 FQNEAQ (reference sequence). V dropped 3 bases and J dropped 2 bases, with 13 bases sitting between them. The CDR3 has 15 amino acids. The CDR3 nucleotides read TGTGCCAGCAGCTTGTTTGTTACAGAAAACACTGAAGCTTTCTTT. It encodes CASSLFVTENTEAFF.

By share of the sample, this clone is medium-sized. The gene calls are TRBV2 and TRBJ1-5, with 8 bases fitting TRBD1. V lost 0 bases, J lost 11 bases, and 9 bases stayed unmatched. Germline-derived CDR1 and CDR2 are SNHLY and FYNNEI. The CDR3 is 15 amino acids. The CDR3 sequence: CASSEALTVDRAQHF. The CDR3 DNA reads TGTGCCAGCAGTGAAGCGCTAACAGTGGACAGGGCCCAGCATTTT.

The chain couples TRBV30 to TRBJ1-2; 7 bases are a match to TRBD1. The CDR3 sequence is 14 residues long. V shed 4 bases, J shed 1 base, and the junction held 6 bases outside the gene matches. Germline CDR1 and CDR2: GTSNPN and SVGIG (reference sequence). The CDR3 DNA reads TGTGCCTGGACGAGGGGGCCCTATAACTATGGCTACACCTTC. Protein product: CAWTRGPYNYGYTF.

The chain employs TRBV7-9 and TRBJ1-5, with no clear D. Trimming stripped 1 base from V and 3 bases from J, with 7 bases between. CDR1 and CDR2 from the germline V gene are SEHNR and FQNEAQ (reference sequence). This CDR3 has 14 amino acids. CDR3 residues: CASSLGQVNQPQHF. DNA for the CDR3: TGTGCCAGCAGCTTAGGCCAGGTCAATCAGCCCCAGCATTTT.

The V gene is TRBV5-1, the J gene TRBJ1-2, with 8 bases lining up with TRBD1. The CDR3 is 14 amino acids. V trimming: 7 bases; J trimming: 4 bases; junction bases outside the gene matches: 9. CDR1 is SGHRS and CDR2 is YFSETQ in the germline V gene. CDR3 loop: CASRPGQEPYGYTF. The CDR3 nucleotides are TGCGCCAGCCGACCGGGACAGGAGCCCTATGGCTACACCTTC.

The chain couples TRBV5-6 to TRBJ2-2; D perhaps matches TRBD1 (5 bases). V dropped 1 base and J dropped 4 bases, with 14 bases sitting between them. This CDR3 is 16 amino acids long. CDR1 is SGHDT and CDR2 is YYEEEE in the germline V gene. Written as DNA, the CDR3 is TGTGCCAGCAGCTTGTCGGCAGGGTTGGCCACCGGGGAGCTGTTTTTT. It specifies CASSLSAGLATGELFF.

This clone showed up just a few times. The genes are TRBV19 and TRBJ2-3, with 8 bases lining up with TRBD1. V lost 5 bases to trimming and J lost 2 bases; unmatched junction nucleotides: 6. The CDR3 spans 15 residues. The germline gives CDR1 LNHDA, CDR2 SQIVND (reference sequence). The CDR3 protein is CASSSDRGSTDTQYF. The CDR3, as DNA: TGTGCCAGTAGTTCCGACAGGGGATCCACAGATACGCAGTATTTT.

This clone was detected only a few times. The CDR3 DNA follows: TGTGCCAGTACCCGGGACTTAGGACAGCCCCAGCATTTT. It specifies CASTRDLGQPQHF. The V and J genes are TRBV2 and TRBJ1-5; TRBD1 is a possible D gene (5 bases). Trimming took 9 bases from V and 7 from J, leaving 16 bases between them. The CDR3 loop spans 13 amino acids. Per the germline V gene, CDR1 is SNHLY and CDR2 is FYNNEI.

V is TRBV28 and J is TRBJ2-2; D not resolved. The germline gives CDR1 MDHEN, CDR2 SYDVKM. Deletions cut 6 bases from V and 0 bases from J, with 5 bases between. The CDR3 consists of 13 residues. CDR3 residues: CASRLSNTGELFF. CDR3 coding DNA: TGTGCCAGCAGACTATCGAACACCGGGGAGCTGTTTTTT.

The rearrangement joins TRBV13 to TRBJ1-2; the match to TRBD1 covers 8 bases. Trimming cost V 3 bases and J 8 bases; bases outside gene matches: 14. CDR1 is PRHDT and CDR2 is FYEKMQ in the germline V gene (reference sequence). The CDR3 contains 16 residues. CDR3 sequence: CASSFRGDRKADGYTF. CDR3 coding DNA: TGTGCCAGCAGCTTTAGGGGGGACAGGAAAGCAGACGGCTACACCTTC.

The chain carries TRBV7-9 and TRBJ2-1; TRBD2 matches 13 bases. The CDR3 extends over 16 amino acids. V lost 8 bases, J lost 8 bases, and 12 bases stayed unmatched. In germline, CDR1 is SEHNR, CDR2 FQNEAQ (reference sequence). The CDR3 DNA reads TGTGCCAGCGATATGTTACTAGCGGGAGGGCCCGATGAGCAGTTCTTC. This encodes CASDMLLAGGPDEQFF.

The CDR3 loop reads CASSPGTRQAGELFF. CDR3 DNA: TGTGCCAGCTCACCCGGGACTAGGCAAGCCGGGGAGCTGTTTTTT. The chain has TRBV18 and TRBJ2-2; 8 bases line up with TRBD2. This CDR3 comprises 15 residues. Germline CDR1 reads KGHSH; CDR2 reads LQKENI. V shed 3 bases and J 6 bases; nucleotides not matched to a gene: 6.

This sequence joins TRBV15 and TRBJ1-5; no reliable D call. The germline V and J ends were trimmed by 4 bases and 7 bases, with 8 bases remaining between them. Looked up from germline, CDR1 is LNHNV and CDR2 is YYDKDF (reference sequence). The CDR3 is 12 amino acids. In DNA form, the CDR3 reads TGTGCCACCAGCACGCTAGAACAGCCCCAGCATTTT. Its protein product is CATSTLEQPQHF.

In DNA form, the CDR3 reads TGTGCCAGCAGCTTACTGGTGGCAGGGTCCGACGAGCAGTACTTC. It encodes CASSLLVAGSDEQYF. V is TRBV5-6 and J is TRBJ2-7; the D gene is possibly TRBD1 (5 bases). There are 15 residues in the CDR3. V was cut by 2 bases and J by 5 bases, with 17 bases left in between. The germline V gene has CDR1 SGHDT and CDR2 YYEEEE.

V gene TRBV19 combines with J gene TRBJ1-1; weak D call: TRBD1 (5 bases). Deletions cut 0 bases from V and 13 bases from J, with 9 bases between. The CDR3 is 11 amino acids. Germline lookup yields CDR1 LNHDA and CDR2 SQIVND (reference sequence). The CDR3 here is CASSIEWGLFF. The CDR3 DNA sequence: TGTGCCAGTAGTATAGAATGGGGACTTTTCTTT.